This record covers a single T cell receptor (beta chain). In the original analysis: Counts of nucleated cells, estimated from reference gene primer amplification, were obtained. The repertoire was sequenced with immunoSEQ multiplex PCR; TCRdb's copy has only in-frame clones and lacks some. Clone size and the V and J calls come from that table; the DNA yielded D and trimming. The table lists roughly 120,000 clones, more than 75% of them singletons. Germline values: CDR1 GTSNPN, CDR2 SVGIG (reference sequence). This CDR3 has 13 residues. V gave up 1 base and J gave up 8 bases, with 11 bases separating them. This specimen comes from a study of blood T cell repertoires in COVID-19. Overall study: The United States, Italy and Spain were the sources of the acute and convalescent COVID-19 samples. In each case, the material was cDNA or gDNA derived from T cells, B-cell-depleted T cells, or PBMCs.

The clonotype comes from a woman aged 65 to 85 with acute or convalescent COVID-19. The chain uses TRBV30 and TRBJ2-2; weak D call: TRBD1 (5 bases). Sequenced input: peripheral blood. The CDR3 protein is CAWSARVGGELFF. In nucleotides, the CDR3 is TGTGCCTGGAGTGCCAGGGTAGGGGGGGAGCTGTTTTTT. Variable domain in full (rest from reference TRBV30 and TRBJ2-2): SQTIHQWPATLVQPVGSPLSLECTVEGTSNPNLYWYRQAAGRGLQLLFYSVGIGQISSEVPQNLSASRPQDRQFILSSKKLLLSDSGFYLCAWSARVGGELFFGEGSRLTVL.